This passage covers 26 T cell receptor beta chains from one sample sequenced in a study of cytomegalovirus exposure and HLA in healthy donors. The PCR ran on 60 Vbeta and 13 Jbeta primers. The data were produced by immunoSEQ multiplex PCR, yet TCRdb's version contains in-frame clones alone and is incomplete. The sample has 200,000 to 250,000 clones, approximately 80% seen once. The sample comprised PBMCs. All receptors derive from a boy aged 2 to 10 in good health and CMV-seronegative.

The chain employs TRBV19 and TRBJ2-6; D gene ambiguous. CDR1 is LNHDA and CDR2 is SQIVND in the germline V gene (reference sequence). The CDR3 runs to 14 residues. Trimming took off 4 bases at V and 0 bases at J, with 4 bases between the two ends. As DNA, the CDR3 is TGTGCCAGTAGTAGGGCCTCTGGGGCCAACGTCCTGACTTTC. Protein product: CASSRASGANVLTF. The complete variable domain, with remaining parts taken from reference TRBV19 and TRBJ2-6, reads DGGITQSPKYLFRKEGQNVTLSCEQNLNHDAMYWYRQDPGQGLRLIYYSQIVNDFQKGDIAEGYSVSREKKESFPLTVTSAQKNPTAFYLCASSRASGANVLTFGAGSRLTVL.

The V and J genes are TRBV5-5 and TRBJ2-7; TRBD1 is a possible D gene (5 bases). The germline V gene has CDR1 SGHKS and CDR2 YYEKEE (reference sequence). CDR3 size: 13 residues. The V gene lost 0 bases and the J gene lost 5 bases, with 9 bases spanning the gap. CDR3 nucleotide sequence: TGTGCCAGCAGCTTGGATCAGGGTCACGAGCAGTACTTC. As protein: CASSLDQGHEQYF.

The rearrangement links TRBV6-4 to TRBJ2-1, with 9 bases aligning to TRBD1. V was pared by 4 bases and J by 6 bases, with 1 base of the junction left unmatched. The CDR3 extends over 13 amino acids. In germline, CDR1 is MRHNA, CDR2 SNTAGT. CDR3 DNA sequence: TGTGCCAGCAGTGCGGACAGGGGCAATGAGCAGTTCTTC. It codes for CASSADRGNEQFF.

The chain has TRBV7-9 and TRBJ1-1; D possibly corresponds to TRBD1 (6 bases). Between the trimmed V and J ends, which lost 6 bases and 9 bases, there was a span of 23 bases. There are 15 residues in the CDR3. Germline V gene data show CDR1 as SEHNR and CDR2 as FQNEAQ (reference sequence). The CDR3 sequence is CASSNPSRGNYKAFF. Written as DNA, the CDR3 is TGTGCCAGCAGTAACCCCAGTAGGGGGAATTATAAAGCTTTCTTT.

The chain joins TRBV2 to TRBJ2-5, with no clear D. Matching the DNA end better, TRBJ2-7 makes the J call doubtful. Per germline, CDR1 SNHLY and CDR2 FYNNEI. This CDR3 spans 12 amino acids. DNA of the CDR3: TGTGCCAGCAGTGAGCGGAGCTACGAGCAGTACTTC. Its protein is CASSERSYEQYF.

The J gene is TRBJ2-1, the V gene TRBV6-1; D gene unclear. V lost 2 bases, J lost 12 bases, and 11 bases lay in between. The germline V gene encodes CDR1 MNHNS and CDR2 SASEGT. This CDR3 comprises 12 residues. The CDR3: CASSEPDSSQFF. The CDR3 DNA reads TGTGCCAGCAGTGAACCGGATAGCTCGCAGTTCTTC.

This chain connects TRBV19 to TRBJ1-1, with 8 bases lining up with TRBD1. With 5 bases clipped from V and 6 bases from J, the junction kept 5 bases outside the gene matches. Germline-derived CDR1 and CDR2 are LNHDA and SQIVND (reference sequence). CDR3 size: 13 residues. The CDR3 coding sequence is TGTGCCAGTAGTCAGGGGGCGAATTCTGAAGCTTTCTTT. Its protein is CASSQGANSEAFF. Combining the CDR3 with reference TRBV19 and TRBJ1-1 gives the whole variable domain DGGITQSPKYLFRKEGQNVTLSCEQNLNHDAMYWYRQDPGQGLRLIYYSQIVNDFQKGDIAEGYSVSREKKESFPLTVTSAQKNPTAFYLCASSQGANSEAFFGQGTRLTVV.

The chain uses TRBV7-6 and TRBJ2-7; 9 bases align to TRBD1. V shed 5 bases and J 2 bases; nucleotides not matched to a gene: 4. Germline CDR1 is SGHVS and CDR2 is FNYEAQ. The CDR3 runs to 14 residues. This CDR3 reads CASSPTGGTYEQYF. CDR3 in DNA: TGTGCCAGCAGCCCGACAGGGGGGACCTACGAGCAGTACTTC. Full variable domain (outside the CDR3, taken from reference TRBV7-6 and TRBJ2-7): GAGVSQSPRYKVTKRGQDVALRCDPISGHVSLYWYRQALGQGPEFLTYFNYEAQQDKSGLPNDRFSAERPEGSISTLTIQRTEQRDSAMYRCASSPTGGTYEQYFGPGTRLTVT.

V gene TRBV6-1 combines with J gene TRBJ2-3; a possible D gene is TRBD2 (6 bases). Between the trimmed V and J ends, which lost 3 bases and 3 bases, there was a span of 10 bases. CDR1 MNHNS and CDR2 SASEGT come from the germline V gene. The CDR3 sequence is 14 residues long. The DNA of the CDR3 is TGTGCCAGCAGTGATCATGGGAGGACAGATACGCAGTATTTT. Its translation: CASSDHGRTDTQYF.

The CDR3 loop reads CATSRGGHGNTIYF. In nucleotides, the CDR3 is TGTGCCACCAGCAGAGGGGGGCATGGAAACACCATATATTTT. The V gene is TRBV15, the J gene TRBJ1-3; maybe TRBD1 (6 bases). Germline V gene sequence: CDR1 LNHNV, CDR2 YYDKDF (reference sequence). This CDR3 region has 14 residues. Trimming took off 1 base at V and 3 bases at J, with 7 bases between the two ends.

This chain joins TRBV5-4 and TRBJ2-7; D may be TRBD1 (5 bases). The germline CDR1 and CDR2 sequences are SGHNT and YYREEE (reference sequence). V lost 4 bases and J lost 0, with 11 bases in between. The CDR3 has 14 residues. This CDR3 is CASSPRQSSYEQYF. The CDR3 DNA follows: TGTGCCAGCAGCCCACGACAGAGCTCCTACGAGCAGTACTTC.

The chain links TRBV2 to TRBJ1-2; tentatively, D is TRBD1 (5 bases). The CDR3 totals 13 residues. In germline, CDR1 is SNHLY, CDR2 FYNNEI. V lost 4 bases, J lost 1 base, and 7 bases lay in between. The CDR3 DNA reads as TGTGCCAGCAGTGGCGGGGGTAACTATGGCTACACCTTC. It codes for CASSGGGNYGYTF.

This chain uses TRBV14 with TRBJ2-7, with a possible D match to TRBD1 (5 bases). Trimming cost V 8 bases and J 1 base, with 12 bases left between them. Looked up from germline, CDR1 is SGHDN and CDR2 is FVKESK. The CDR3 runs 13 residues. The CDR3 region is CASGFGASYEQYF. CDR3 bases: TGTGCCAGCGGTTTTGGGGCTTCCTACGAGCAGTACTTC.

The V and J genes are TRBV7-3 and TRBJ2-2; D gene unclear. Trimming took 4 bases from V and 4 from J, leaving 7 bases between them. This CDR3 is 13 amino acids long. CDR1 is SGHTA and CDR2 is FQGTGA in the germline V gene. The CDR3 spells CASSYPGTGELFF. Here the CDR3 DNA reads TGTGCCAGCAGCTACCCGGGCACCGGGGAGCTGTTTTTT. The full variable domain, with the rest looked up from reference TRBV7-3 and TRBJ2-2, is GAGVSQTPSNKVTEKGKYVELRCDPISGHTALYWYRQSLGQGPEFLIYFQGTGAADDSGLPNDRFFAVRPEGSVSTLKIQRTERGDSAVYLCASSYPGTGELFFGEGSRLTVL.

A word on this clone: The junction departs from germline at one end; a sequencing error may be responsible. The chain carries TRBV11-2 and TRBJ1-4; D is perhaps TRBD1 (6 bases). Looked up from germline, CDR1 is SGHAT and CDR2 is FQNNGV. This CDR3 has 17 amino acids. This chain's CDR3 is CASGLVFSRGYNEKLFF. The CDR3 DNA reads TGTGCCAGCGGCTTAGTCTTTTCGAGGGGGTATAATGAAAAACTGTTTTTT.

The CDR3 region is CAITPGIAGAYEQYF. CDR3 sequence (DNA): TGTGCCATCACCCCAGGGATAGCGGGGGCCTACGAGCAGTACTTC. This chain joins TRBV10-3 and TRBJ2-7, with 9 bases fitting TRBD2. This CDR3 is 15 amino acids long. Trimming at V came to 7 bases and at J to 2 bases, leaving 9 bases not matched to a gene. Germline V lookup: CDR1 ENHRY, CDR2 SYGVKD.

The CDR3 nucleotides are TGTGCCAGTAGTATAGGTAGCGGGCGTGAAGAGACCCAGTACTTC. Its translation: CASSIGSGREETQYF. The genes are TRBV19 and TRBJ2-5, with 7 nucleotides matching TRBD2. The ends lost 1 base at V and 3 bases at J; junction bases unmatched: 5. CDR3 length: 15 amino acids. Germline CDR1 is LNHDA and CDR2 is SQIVND (reference sequence).

This clone was observed a single time. This chain connects TRBV6-1 to TRBJ2-7; 10 nucleotides match TRBD2. The germline CDR1 and CDR2 sequences are MNHNS and SASEGT. This CDR3 is 14 amino acids long. Trimming removed 8 bases from V and 0 bases from J; junction bases left unmatched: 4. The CDR3 loop reads CASQAGGLSYEQYF. In DNA form, the CDR3 reads TGTGCCAGCCAAGCGGGAGGGCTCTCCTACGAGCAGTACTTC.

This rearrangement joins TRBV10-2 to TRBJ2-7; 8 positions agree with TRBD2. This CDR3 spans 14 amino acids. Trimming at V came to 4 bases and at J to 9 bases, leaving 11 bases not matched to a gene. The V gene's germline CDR1 is WSHSY and CDR2 SAAADI. Here the CDR3 reads CASSGGGGPPSQYF. CDR3 DNA: TGCGCCAGCAGTGGCGGCGGGGGGCCCCCGTCGCAGTACTTC.

This clone was observed a handful of times. The rearrangement links TRBV7-6 to TRBJ2-1; perhaps TRBD2 as D (5 bases). The germline gives CDR1 SGHVS, CDR2 FNYEAQ. The CDR3 covers 13 residues. The V end was cut by 1 base, the J end by 5 bases, with 6 bases between. The CDR3 DNA is TGTGCCAGCAGCTTAGTCGGGGACAATGAGCAGTTCTTC. Amino acid sequence: CASSLVGDNEQFF.

This clone showed up just once. V and J are TRBV7-2 and TRBJ2-7; maybe TRBD1 (5 bases). Germline V gene data show CDR1 as SGHTA and CDR2 as FQGNSA. This CDR3 region has 17 residues. Trimming pared 2 bases from V and 6 bases from J, leaving 23 bases between. The DNA for the CDR3 is TGTGCCAGCAGCTTACAGGTCTGGGCCAGGGTAATGGGCGAGCAGTACTTC. Its protein product is CASSLQVWARVMGEQYF.

The V call is TRBV6-5, the J call TRBJ2-1; TRBD1 is a possible D gene (6 bases). The V gene lost 5 bases and the J gene lost 5 bases, with 13 bases spanning the gap. The CDR3 contains 14 residues. Germline V gene sequence: CDR1 MNHEY, CDR2 SVGAGI. The CDR3 sequence is CASSRYNRDNEQFF. Here the CDR3 DNA reads TGTGCCAGCAGTCGTTACAACAGGGACAATGAGCAGTTCTTC.

About this clone itself: One end of the junction does not line up with germline, which may come from a read error. The chain employs TRBV7-9 and TRBJ1-2, with unresolved D. This CDR3 has 12 residues. Germline V gene sequence: CDR1 SEHNR, CDR2 FQNEAQ (reference sequence). CDR3 sequence: CSSSLTDYGYTF. DNA for the CDR3: TGTTCCAGCAGCTTAACAGACTATGGCTACACCTTC.

This clone was seen only a few times. V and J are TRBV5-1 and TRBJ2-2, with 9 bases aligning to TRBD2. V gave up 3 bases and J gave up 5 bases; unmatched junction bases: 8. The CDR3 is made up of 16 amino acids. From germline, CDR1 is SGHRS and CDR2 YFSETQ. CDR3 sequence: CASSSPREGGTGELFF. The DNA for the CDR3 is TGCGCCAGCAGCTCCCCGCGGGAGGGCGGAACCGGGGAGCTGTTTTTT.

This rearrangement joins TRBV27 to TRBJ1-3, with D tentatively TRBD1 (6 bases). The V and J ends lost 6 bases and 4 bases respectively, with 16 bases between them. The CDR3 contains 15 residues. The germline gives CDR1 MNHEY, CDR2 SMNVEV (reference sequence). The CDR3 here is CASSTWTERGNTIYF. The CDR3 coding sequence is TGTGCCAGCAGCACCTGGACAGAACGGGGAAACACCATATATTTT.

This chain links TRBV25-1 with TRBJ1-4; D is perhaps TRBD1 (6 bases). Germline V lookup: CDR1 MGHDK, CDR2 SYGVNS. The CDR3 sequence is 16 residues long. Trimming removed 1 base at V and 0 bases at J, with 9 bases between. This CDR3 is CASSEFRGATNEKLFF. DNA of the CDR3: TGTGCCAGCAGTGAATTCAGGGGAGCAACTAATGAAAAACTGTTTTTT.